Presented here are 30 T cell receptor beta chains from one specimen sequenced in a study of molecular identifiers for immune sequencing clone quantification. TCRdb passed the PCR reads through MiXCR, listing each CDR3 protein once. The table records some 320,000 distinct CDR3 sequences, 24% of them present only once. The sequenced sample was naive CD8+ T cells from blood, with Jurkat cell RNA spiked in. Subset denoted: FACS-sorted CD8+CD4-CCR7+CD45RA+ naive T cells. All receptors come from a human donor in good health. Some libraries in this study had Jurkat cell RNA spiked in.

With regard to this clonotype: Just one base apart from a much larger clone, this may be a read error. The gene calls are TRBV12-3 or TRBV12-4 and TRBJ2-1; 9 nucleotides line up with TRBD1. The CDR3 has 11 amino acids. CDR3 sequence reads: CASSSGDRAIF. The CDR3 DNA follows: TGTGCCAGCAGTTCTGGGGACAGGGCGATCTTC.

This clonotype was counted many times. The genes are TRBV4-3 and TRBJ2-7, with D unclear. The length of the CDR3 is 14 residues. CDR1 is LGHNA, CDR2 YSLEER, per germline. V was pared by 0 bases and J by 3 bases, with 9 bases between. CDR3 nucleotide sequence: TGCGCCAGCAGCCAAGATATACAGAGCTACGAGCAGTACTTC. Residues: CASSQDIQSYEQYF.

Note on this clonotype: A much larger clone sits a single nucleotide away, making a read error possible. This chain connects TRBV29-1 to TRBJ2-3; TRBD2 matches at 9 bases. The CDR3 consists of 14 residues. Germline CDR1 reads SQVTM; CDR2 reads ANQGSEA. V was clipped by 6 bases and J by 0 bases; unmatched bases: 4. Written as DNA, the CDR3 is TGCAGCGTGCATAGCGGGGGCAGCACAGATACGCAGTATTTT. Its translation: CSVHSGGSTDTQYF.

As DNA, the CDR3 is TGTGCCAGCAGCTTGGACAGGACTAGCGGGAGTCAGGATACGCAGTATTTT. Residues: CASSLDRTSGSQDTQYF. The chain carries TRBV7-3 and TRBJ2-3, with TRBD2 matching 13 bases. Germline assignment: CDR1 SGHTA and CDR2 FQGTGA. The ends lost 3 bases at V and 6 bases at J; junction bases unmatched: 9. This CDR3 region has 17 residues.

This clonotype was counted many times. The chain joins TRBV5-4 to TRBJ2-5; D remains unclear. V dropped 7 bases and J dropped 4 bases, with 14 bases sitting between them. Germline-derived CDR1 and CDR2 are SGHNT and YYREEE (reference sequence). This CDR3 has 13 amino acids. The CDR3 loop is CASAMSWRETQYF. The CDR3 nucleotides are TGTGCCAGCGCAATGAGCTGGAGAGAGACCCAGTACTTC.

The rearrangement joins TRBV20-1 to TRBJ2-5, with 8 nucleotides matching TRBD2. CDR3 length: 14 amino acids. Germline V lookup: CDR1 DFQATT, CDR2 SNEGSKA (reference sequence). J gave up 2 bases and V 2 bases, and 4 bases lay outside the gene matches. The DNA of the CDR3 is TGCAGTGCTAGATTTCCGGGGGGGCAAGAGACCCAGTACTTC. Translation gives CSARFPGGQETQYF.

In regard to this clonotype: A single base separates this from a much larger clone, so it may be a read error. The chain has TRBV7-2 and TRBJ1-1, with no clear D. From germline, CDR1 is SGHTA and CDR2 FQGNSA. V was pared by 5 bases and J by 5 bases, with 18 bases between. This CDR3 comprises 15 residues. The DNA for the CDR3 is TGTGCCAGCAGCCCCGAGGCCCCCGGCGGGACTGAAGCTTTCTTT. This sequence encodes CASSPEAPGGTEAFF.

This chain joins TRBV11-2 and TRBJ1-6; D not resolved. The CDR3 sequence is 14 residues long. Germline V gene data show CDR1 as SGHAT and CDR2 as FQNNGV. V lost 1 base and J 14 bases, leaving 15 bases between the germline ends. CDR3 bases: TGTGCCAGCAGCTTAGTGGGCCTGGCTGTATCCCTCCACTTT. Amino acids: CASSLVGLAVSLHF.

The table lists this clonotype with many counts. V and J are TRBV5-6 and TRBJ2-7; TRBD1 agrees at 8 bases. CDR1 is SGHDT, CDR2 YYEEEE, per germline. The CDR3 covers 15 residues. The ends lost 5 bases at V and 3 bases at J; junction bases unmatched: 10. Written as DNA, the CDR3 is TGTGCCAGCAGTCGGAACCGGGACAGGAACTACGAGCAGTACTTC. Amino acids: CASSRNRDRNYEQYF.

This clonotype came up many times. The chain links TRBV7-9 to TRBJ1-6, with D hard to call. The CDR3 loop spans 12 amino acids. Per the germline V gene, CDR1 is SEHNR and CDR2 is FQNEAQ (reference sequence). V was cut by 5 bases and J by 6 bases, with 5 bases left in between. The chain's CDR3 is CASSRPNSPLHF. CDR3 coding DNA: TGTGCCAGCAGCCGACCTAATTCACCCCTCCACTTT.

This clonotype was seen more than once but under ten times. The CDR3 ends on some other residue instead of the conserved phenylalanine or tryptophan, so this is likely a read error. V gene TRBV7-9 combines with J gene TRBJ1-1, with D hard to call. CDR3 length equals 14 residues. Trimming removed 6 bases at V and 4 bases at J, with 15 bases between. CDR1 and CDR2 from the germline V gene are SEHNR and FQNEAQ (reference sequence). CDR3 amino acids: CASRYGGVSTEAFL. DNA of the CDR3: TGTGCCAGCAGATACGGCGGAGTGAGCACTGAAGCTTTCCTT.

This clonotype was seen repeatedly, ten times or more. This chain connects TRBV24-1 to TRBJ2-2; D gene ambiguous. The CDR3 has 13 amino acids. The V end lost 5 bases, the J end lost 4 bases, and 7 bases lay between the germline ends. The germline gives CDR1 KGHDR, CDR2 SFDVKD. CDR3 nucleotide sequence: TGTGCCACCAGTGCCGAACGCACCGGGGAGCTGTTTTTT. It specifies CATSAERTGELFF.

The V and J genes are TRBV11-2 and TRBJ2-5; 9 bases agree with TRBD2. Losses at the gene ends were 3 bases for V and 2 bases for J; bases not matched to a gene: 4. Germline CDR1 SGHAT, CDR2 FQNNGV. The CDR3 covers 15 residues. The CDR3 coding sequence is TGTGCCAGCAGCTTTTCTAGCGGGGTGCAAGAGACCCAGTACTTC. Residues: CASSFSSGVQETQYF. Drawing the rest from reference TRBV11-2 and TRBJ2-5, the complete variable domain is EAGVAQSPRYKIIEKRQSVAFWCNPISGHATLYWYQQILGQGPKLLIQFQNNGVVDDSQLPKDRFSAERLKGVDSTLKIQPAKLEDSAVYLCASSFSSGVQETQYFGPGTRLLVL.

This clonotype has ten or more counts. The chain has TRBV5-4 and TRBJ1-4; D gene ambiguous. V was clipped by 2 bases and J by 4 bases, with 6 bases between them. The germline gives CDR1 SGHNT, CDR2 YYREEE (reference sequence). The CDR3 is 13 residues long. CDR3 protein: CASSLSVNEKLFF. DNA of the CDR3: TGTGCCAGCAGCTTATCGGTTAATGAAAAACTGTTTTTT.

This clonotype occurred a few times. The CDR3 loop reads CASSFASLANTGELFF. CDR3 DNA sequence: TGTGCCAGCAGCTTCGCTAGCCTCGCGAACACCGGGGAGCTGTTTTTT. This chain links TRBV7-9 with TRBJ2-2; D may be TRBD2 (5 bases). The germline V gene has CDR1 SEHNR and CDR2 FQNEAQ (reference sequence). The germline V and J ends were trimmed by 3 bases and 0 bases, with 11 bases remaining between them. The CDR3 is made up of 16 amino acids.

As for this clonotype: Being one base from a much bigger clone, this may be a read error. The genes are TRBV27 and TRBJ2-5; D gene unclear. The CDR3 is 13 residues long. Germline loops: CDR1 MNHEY, CDR2 SMNVEV (reference sequence). The CDR3 bases are TGTGCCGGCAGTTTAATTAGCCAAGAGACCCAGTACTTC. Residues: CAGSLISQETQYF.

This clonotype has more than one count but fewer than ten. CDR3 protein: CASSQAATSSYNSPLHF. CDR3 DNA: TGCGCCAGCAGCCAAGCGGCCACCAGCTCCTATAATTCACCCCTCCACTTT. This sequence joins TRBV4-3 and TRBJ1-6; D gene ambiguous. Trimming shortened V by 1 base and J by 0 bases, and 10 bases separated the two germline ends. This CDR3 region has 17 residues. Germline CDR1 is LGHNA and CDR2 is YSLEER.

The V gene is TRBV6-2 or TRBV6-3, the J gene TRBJ1-1, with no clear D. V dropped 6 bases and J dropped 5 bases, with 19 bases sitting between them. Looked up from germline, CDR1 is MNHEY and CDR2 is SVGEGT. This CDR3 is 15 amino acids long. The CDR3 protein is CASSSTRQARTEAFF. CDR3 sequence (DNA): TGTGCCAGCAGCTCTACTAGACAAGCTAGAACTGAAGCTTTCTTT.

The rearrangement links TRBV5-1 to TRBJ2-1; D is uncertain. Trimming removed 6 bases from V and 3 bases from J, with 13 bases in between. Per germline, CDR1 SGHRS and CDR2 YFSETQ. This CDR3 has 14 residues. The CDR3 protein is CASTLDGYYNEQFF. CDR3 coding DNA: TGCGCCAGCACCCTGGACGGATACTACAATGAGCAGTTCTTC.

The chain joins TRBV6-2 or TRBV6-3 to TRBJ2-5; possibly TRBD1 for D (6 bases). The CDR3 consists of 14 residues. The germline V and J ends were trimmed by 7 bases and 3 bases, with 15 bases remaining between them. Germline-derived CDR1 and CDR2 are MNHEY and SVGEGT. This CDR3 reads CASTAPGTKETQYF. CDR3 in DNA: TGTGCCAGCACCGCTCCGGGGACAAAAGAGACCCAGTACTTC.

Note on this clonotype: It may be a read error: a sequence one base away is much more abundant. The gene calls are TRBV7-9 and TRBJ2-3, with D unresolved. This CDR3 contains 13 residues. CDR1 is SEHNR and CDR2 is FQNEAQ in the germline V gene (reference sequence). The DNA of the CDR3 is TGTGCCAGCGGCTTCCCATACACAGATACGCAGTATTTT. Amino acid sequence: CASGFPYTDTQYF.

Concerning this clonotype itself: A much bigger clone sits one base away, suggesting this may be a read error. V is TRBV6-1 and J is TRBJ2-3; D is perhaps TRBD2 (5 bases). From germline, CDR1 is MNHNS and CDR2 SASEGT. Trimming left V 6 bases short and J 5 bases short, with 12 bases between. There are 13 residues in the CDR3. The CDR3, as DNA: TGTGCCAGCAGGGTGCCCGGAGGAGATACGCAGTATTTT. It specifies CASRVPGGDTQYF.

This clonotype was recorded a few times. The rearrangement links TRBV27 to TRBJ2-5, with D perhaps matching TRBD1 or TRBD2 (5 bases each). The CDR3 sequence is 14 residues long. Between the trimmed V and J ends, which lost 3 bases and 1 base, there was a span of 9 bases. Germline V gene sequence: CDR1 MNHEY, CDR2 SMNVEV (reference sequence). This CDR3 reads CASSLQGPQETQYF. The CDR3 DNA sequence: TGTGCCAGCAGTTTGCAGGGACCCCAAGAGACCCAGTACTTC.

Many counts were recorded for this clonotype. The chain links TRBV29-1 to TRBJ2-1, with 7 bases aligning to TRBD1. The germline V gene encodes CDR1 SQVTM and CDR2 ANQGSEA. The CDR3 is 14 amino acids. Losses at the gene ends were 6 bases for V and 8 bases for J; bases not matched to a gene: 13. CDR3 coding DNA: TGCAGCGTGGAGAAAAGGTCAGGGGGTTATGAGCAGTTCTTC. Encoded protein: CSVEKRSGGYEQFF.

This clonotype was detected many times. The chain employs TRBV11-2 and TRBJ2-3; 8 nucleotides match TRBD1. J gave up 3 bases and V 6 bases, and 5 bases lay outside the gene matches. There are 14 residues in the CDR3. Germline V gene lookup returns CDR1 SGHAT and CDR2 FQNNGV. Written as DNA, the CDR3 is TGTGCCAGCAGTACAGGGGGTATTACAGATACGCAGTATTTT. Encoded protein: CASSTGGITDTQYF.

In this sample, this clonotype turned up many times. V is TRBV6-1 and J is TRBJ2-5; D gene unclear. The CDR3 is made up of 12 amino acids. Trimming shortened V by 1 base and J by 7 bases, and 7 bases separated the two germline ends. CDR1 and CDR2 from the germline V gene are MNHNS and SASEGT. CDR3 DNA: TGTGCCAGCAGTGAAGGGGTAGGGACCCAGTACTTC. Amino acid sequence: CASSEGVGTQYF.

This clonotype was counted a few times. The V and J genes are TRBV3-1 and TRBJ2-5; 8 bases line up with TRBD2. Per the germline V gene, CDR1 is LGHDT and CDR2 is YNNKEL (reference sequence). This CDR3 spans 17 amino acids. J gave up 1 base and V 3 bases, and 10 bases lay outside the gene matches. The CDR3 nucleotides read TGTGCCAGCAGCCACGTCTCCCCGGGACTAGGCCAAGAGACCCAGTACTTC. Amino acid sequence: CASSHVSPGLGQETQYF.

The table lists this clonotype with many counts. The chain couples TRBV4-2 to TRBJ2-4; TRBD1 matches at 10 bases. CDR1 is LGHNA, CDR2 YNFKEQ, per germline. The trim removed 3 bases at V and 5 bases at J, leaving 4 bases unmatched. The CDR3 is 15 amino acids. CDR3 DNA sequence: TGTGCCAGCAGCCAGAGGACAGGGGGGGAAAACATTCAGTACTTC. Its protein product is CASSQRTGGENIQYF.

This clonotype showed up many times. The chain uses TRBV28 and TRBJ2-7; D gene uncertain. V lost 4 bases and J lost 3, with 16 bases in between. The germline gives CDR1 MDHEN, CDR2 SYDVKM. The CDR3 contains 15 residues. The CDR3 spells CASSSTPTNLYEQYF. DNA of the CDR3: TGTGCCAGCAGTTCGACACCAACCAACCTCTACGAGCAGTACTTC. Full variable domain (remainder filled in from reference TRBV28 and TRBJ2-7): DVKVTQSSRYLVKRTGEKVFLECVQDMDHENMFWYRQDPGLGLRLIYFSYDVKMKEKGDIPEGYSVSREKKERFSLILESASTNQTSMYLCASSSTPTNLYEQYFGPGTRLTVT.

This clonotype was counted between two and nine times. In nucleotides, the CDR3 is TGTGCCAGCGACAGAGAGTCCTACGAGCAGTACTTC. This translates into CASDRESYEQYF. The V call is TRBV2, the J call TRBJ2-7, with D perhaps TRBD1 (5 bases). This CDR3 comprises 12 residues. Germline V gene lookup returns CDR1 SNHLY and CDR2 FYNNEI. The germline V and J ends were trimmed by 8 bases and 1 base, with 9 bases remaining between them.